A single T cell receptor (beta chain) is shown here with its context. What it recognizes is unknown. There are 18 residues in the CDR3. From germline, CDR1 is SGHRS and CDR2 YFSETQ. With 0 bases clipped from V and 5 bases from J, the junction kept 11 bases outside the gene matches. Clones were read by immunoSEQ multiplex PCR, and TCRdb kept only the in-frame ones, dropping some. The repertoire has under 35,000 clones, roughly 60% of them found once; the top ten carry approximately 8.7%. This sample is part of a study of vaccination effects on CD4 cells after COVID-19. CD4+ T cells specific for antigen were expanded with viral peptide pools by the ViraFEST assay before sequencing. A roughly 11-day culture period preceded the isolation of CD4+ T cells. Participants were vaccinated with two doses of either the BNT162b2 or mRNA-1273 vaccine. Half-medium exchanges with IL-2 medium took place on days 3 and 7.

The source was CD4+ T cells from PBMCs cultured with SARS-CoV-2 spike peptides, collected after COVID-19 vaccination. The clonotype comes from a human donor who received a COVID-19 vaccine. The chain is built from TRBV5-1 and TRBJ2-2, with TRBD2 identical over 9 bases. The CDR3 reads CASSLGTAGGPRTGELFF. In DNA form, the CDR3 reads TGCGCCAGCAGCTTGGGAACGGCGGGGGGGCCAAGGACCGGGGAGCTGTTTTTT.